This T cell receptor (beta chain) comes out of a study of human T cells and chemical hapten exposure. Study results and caveats: Significantly greater numbers of large CDR3 similarity clusters came from expanded TCRs than from controls.

This clonotype turned up a few times. The antigen is not known. The time point is: patch test 1, 2 weeks after DPC sensitization. As for treatment: therapeutic diphenylcyclopropenone sensitization with weekly scalp DPC. The authors' total RNA extraction used unfractionated whole blood. Ahead of each patch test application, blood was drawn. V was pared by 5 bases and J by 4 bases, with 10 bases of the junction left unmatched. The germline CDR1 and CDR2 sequences are LGHDT and YNNKEL (reference sequence). The CDR3 has 16 residues. MiXCR, applied by TCRdb to the RACE reads, yields one record per CDR3 protein. The sample contains roughly 52,000 distinct CDR3 sequences, approximately 11% of which appear only once.

The source is a woman in her forties with alopecia areata. Some clones in this sample may be carry-over from other donors' samples. The chain carries TRBV3-1 and TRBJ2-3; 9 nucleotides agree with TRBD2. The source material was whole blood, sampled in connection with sensitization to the hapten diphenylcyclopropenone (DPC). The CDR3 loop reads CASSGSGSGGADTQYF. Here the CDR3 DNA reads TGTGCCAGCAGCGGTAGCGGGAGCGGGGGAGCAGATACGCAGTATTTT.